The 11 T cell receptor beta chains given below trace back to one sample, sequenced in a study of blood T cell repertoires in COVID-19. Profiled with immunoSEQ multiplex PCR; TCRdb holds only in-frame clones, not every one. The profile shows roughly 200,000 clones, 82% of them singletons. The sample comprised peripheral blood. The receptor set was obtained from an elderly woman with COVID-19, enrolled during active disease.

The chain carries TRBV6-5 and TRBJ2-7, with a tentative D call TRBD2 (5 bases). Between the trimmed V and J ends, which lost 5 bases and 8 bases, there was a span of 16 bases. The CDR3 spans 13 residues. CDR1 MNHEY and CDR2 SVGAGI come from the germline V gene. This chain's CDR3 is CASSINGDRQQYF. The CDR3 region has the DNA TGTGCCAGCAGTATTAACGGGGATAGACAGCAGTACTTC.

The CDR3 is CASTNSMNEKLFF. The CDR3 nucleotides are TGTGCCAGTACGAACTCGATGAATGAAAAACTGTTTTTT. The chain carries TRBV19 and TRBJ1-4, with no clear D. This CDR3 has 13 amino acids. V was shortened by 7 bases and J by 5 bases, with 11 bases between the two germline ends. Germline V gene lookup returns CDR1 LNHDA and CDR2 SQIVND (reference sequence).

Here the CDR3 reads CASSPSDIPTGELFF. CDR3 bases: TGTGCCAGTAGTCCTTCGGACATCCCCACCGGGGAGCTGTTTTTT. The rearrangement joins TRBV19 to TRBJ2-2; tentative D call: TRBD1 (5 bases). Trimming stripped 5 bases from V and 4 bases from J, with 14 bases between. This CDR3 is 15 amino acids long. The germline V gene has CDR1 LNHDA and CDR2 SQIVND (reference sequence).

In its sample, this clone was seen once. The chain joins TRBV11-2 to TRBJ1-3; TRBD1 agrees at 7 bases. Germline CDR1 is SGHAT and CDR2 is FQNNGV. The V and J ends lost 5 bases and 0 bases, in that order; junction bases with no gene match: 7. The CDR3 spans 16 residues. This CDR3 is CASSPWTGLSGNTIYF. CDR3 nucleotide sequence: TGTGCCAGCAGCCCGTGGACAGGCCTCTCTGGAAACACCATATATTTT.

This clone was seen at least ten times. The CDR3: CASSIGLGTGELFF. The CDR3 nucleotides read TGTGCCAGTAGTATAGGGCTAGGCACCGGGGAGCTGTTTTTT. The chain has TRBV19 and TRBJ2-2; D not resolved. The germline CDR1 and CDR2 sequences are LNHDA and SQIVND (reference sequence). This CDR3 comprises 14 residues. V lost 1 base to trimming and J lost 4 bases, with 7 bases between them.

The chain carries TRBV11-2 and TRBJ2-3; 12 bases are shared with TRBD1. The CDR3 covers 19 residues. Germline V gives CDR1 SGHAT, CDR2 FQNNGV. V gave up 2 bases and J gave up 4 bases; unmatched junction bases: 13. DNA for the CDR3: TGTGCCAGCAGCTTATCCTATTCCGGGACAGGGGGCGTCGCAGATACGCAGTATTTT. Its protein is CASSLSYSGTGGVADTQYF.

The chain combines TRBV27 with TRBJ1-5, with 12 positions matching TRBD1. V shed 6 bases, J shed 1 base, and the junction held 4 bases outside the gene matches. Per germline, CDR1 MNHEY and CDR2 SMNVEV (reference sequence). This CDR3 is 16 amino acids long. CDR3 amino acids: CASSRDRGLSNQPQHF. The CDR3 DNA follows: TGTGCCAGCAGCCGGGACAGGGGGCTCAGCAATCAGCCCCAGCATTTT.

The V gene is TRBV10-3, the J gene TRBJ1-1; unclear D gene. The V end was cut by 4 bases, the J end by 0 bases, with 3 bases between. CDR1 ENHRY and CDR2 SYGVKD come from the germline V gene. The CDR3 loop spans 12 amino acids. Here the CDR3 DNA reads TGTGCCATCAGTGCCTTGAACACTGAAGCTTTCTTT. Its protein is CAISALNTEAFF.

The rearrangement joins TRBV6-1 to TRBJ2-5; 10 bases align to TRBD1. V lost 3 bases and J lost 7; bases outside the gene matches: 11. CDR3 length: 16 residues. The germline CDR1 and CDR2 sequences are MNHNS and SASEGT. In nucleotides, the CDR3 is TGTGCCAGCAGTGAGGGGACAGGGGCCGTCGTAGGGACCCAGTACTTC. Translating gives CASSEGTGAVVGTQYF.

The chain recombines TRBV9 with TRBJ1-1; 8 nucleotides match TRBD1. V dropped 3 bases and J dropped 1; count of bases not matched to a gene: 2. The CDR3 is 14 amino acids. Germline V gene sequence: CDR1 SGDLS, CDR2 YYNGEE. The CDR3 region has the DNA TGTGCCAGCAGCGCCGGGACAGGGAACACTGAAGCTTTCTTT. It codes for CASSAGTGNTEAFF.

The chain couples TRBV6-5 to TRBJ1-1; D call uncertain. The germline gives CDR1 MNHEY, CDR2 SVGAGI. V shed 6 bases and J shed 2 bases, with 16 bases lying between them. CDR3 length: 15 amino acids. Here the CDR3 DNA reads TGTGCCAGCAGCCGCACCACCAGGCTTAACACTGAAGCTTTCTTT. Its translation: CASSRTTRLNTEAFF.